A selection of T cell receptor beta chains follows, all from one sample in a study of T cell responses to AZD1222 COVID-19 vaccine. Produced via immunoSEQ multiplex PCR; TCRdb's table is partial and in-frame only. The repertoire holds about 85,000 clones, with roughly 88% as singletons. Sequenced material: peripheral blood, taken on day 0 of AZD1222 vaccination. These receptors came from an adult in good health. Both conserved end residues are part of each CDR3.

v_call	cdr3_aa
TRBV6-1	CASSEAGGGQPQHF
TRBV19	CASSIRPGFDEQFF
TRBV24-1	CATSEDYERAQYF
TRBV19	CASSIVGGRVEQPQHF
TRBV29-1	CSVGAGGETQYF
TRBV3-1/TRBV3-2	CASSLNTGELFF
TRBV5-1	CASSLAVYNEQFF
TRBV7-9	CASSPGQRGYYTGELFF
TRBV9	CASSLTGLGSTDTQYF
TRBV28	CASSSDRLPNSPLHF
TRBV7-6	CASSLEAAGHNQPQHF
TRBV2	CASTQGGNGNQPQHF
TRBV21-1	CASSKLTYEQYF
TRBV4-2	CASSQDRAGAAYNEQFF
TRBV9	CASSVGTASGHGYTF
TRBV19	CASKAEGAGGQPQHF
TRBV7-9	CASISFTSGSRGEQYF
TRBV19	CASRAGGQETQYF
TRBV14	CASSSNTEAFF
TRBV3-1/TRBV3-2	CASSPIWGGKLFF
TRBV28	CASSSPGALTEAFF
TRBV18	CASSPPGQGRDGYTF
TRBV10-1	CASSTLTSGGVDTQYF
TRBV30	CAWMGQDGTEAFF
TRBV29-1	CSAGSGSSYNEQFF
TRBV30	CAWTADFNTEAFF
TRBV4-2	CASSPQTGSYGYTF
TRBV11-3	CASSSRSGVGTGELFF
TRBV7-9	CASSSSGTGTDTQYF
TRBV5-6	CASSLVSGSGQETQYF
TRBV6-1	CASSELAGDRSSGEQYF
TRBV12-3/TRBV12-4	CASSFIADEQFF
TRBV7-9	CASSLVTSISYEQYF
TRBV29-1	CSAGQSSGNEQFF
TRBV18	CASSRGIGPSGTEAFF
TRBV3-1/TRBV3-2	CASSQRTGRETQYF
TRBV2	CASSIRDFGTQYF